The entry below gives a single T cell receptor beta chain sequence along with its context. Its antigen is unidentified. The sample comes from a study of CD8 T cells in ankylosing spondylitis. Study-wide results and limits: Past studies reported some motif variants in reactive arthritis synovial fluid and blood. Disease-linked clones were found to be CD8+ and relatively rare in peripheral blood. Among TCR beta sequences, a motif of under 10 highly homologous variants appeared characteristic of ankylosing spondylitis blood.

The germline V gene has CDR1 SGDLS and CDR2 YYNGEE. V gave up 4 bases and J gave up 2 bases; unmatched junction bases: 15. The CDR3 has 20 amino acids. MiXCR, run by TCRdb on the 5' RACE reads, gives a single entry per CDR3 protein. This sample has around 770,000 distinct CDR3 sequences, with 12% found just once. The sample consisted of blood, either unsorted or a sorted T cell fraction (not recorded which). The rearrangement joins TRBV9 to TRBJ2-1; 13 bases align to TRBD2. This receptor was taken from a male donor with ankylosing spondylitis. The CDR3 DNA reads TGTGCCAGCAGCTCCCGGTCCTGGACTAGCGGGAGAAGGCCCTACAATGAGCAGTTCTTC. Translation: CASSSRSWTSGRRPYNEQFF.